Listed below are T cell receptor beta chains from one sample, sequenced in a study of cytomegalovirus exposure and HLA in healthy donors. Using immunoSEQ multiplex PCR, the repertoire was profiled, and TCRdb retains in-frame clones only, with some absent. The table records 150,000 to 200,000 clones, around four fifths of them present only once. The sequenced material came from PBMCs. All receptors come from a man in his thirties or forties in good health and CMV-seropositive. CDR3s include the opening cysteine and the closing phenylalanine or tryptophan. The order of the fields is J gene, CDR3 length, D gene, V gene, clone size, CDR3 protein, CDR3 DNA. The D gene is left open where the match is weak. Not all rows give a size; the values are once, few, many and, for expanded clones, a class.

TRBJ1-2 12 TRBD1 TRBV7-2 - CASSSRTGGYTF TGTGCCAGCAGCTCCCGGACAGGGGGCTACACCTTC
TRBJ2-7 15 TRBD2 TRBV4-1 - CASSPPTSGGYEQYF TGCGCCAGCAGCCCGCCGACTAGCGGGGGCTACGAGCAGTACTTC
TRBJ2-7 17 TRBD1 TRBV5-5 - CASSFSLAPGQGNEQYF TGTGCCAGCAGCTTCTCCCTCGCCCCGGGACAGGGGAACGAGCAGTACTTC
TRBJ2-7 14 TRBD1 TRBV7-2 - CASSLERDRNEQYF TGTGCCAGCAGCTTAGAGAGGGACAGGAACGAGCAGTACTTC
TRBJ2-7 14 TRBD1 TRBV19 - CASRKRTGTYEQYF TGTGCCAGCAGGAAAAGGACAGGCACCTACGAGCAGTACTTC
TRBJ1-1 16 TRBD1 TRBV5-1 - CASSSGVRGLNTEAFF TGCGCCAGCAGCTCGGGTGTCAGGGGGTTGAACACTGAAGCTTTCTTT
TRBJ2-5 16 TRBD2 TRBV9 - CASSVGGTSQGETQYF TGTGCCAGCAGCGTAGGTGGGACTAGCCAGGGGGAGACCCAGTACTTC
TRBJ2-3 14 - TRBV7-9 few CASSLSASTDTQYF TGTGCCAGCAGCTTAAGCGCTAGCACAGATACGCAGTATTTT
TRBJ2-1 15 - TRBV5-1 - CASSLSRGNVDEQFF TGCGCCAGCAGCTTATCGCGGGGTAACGTGGATGAGCAGTTCTTC
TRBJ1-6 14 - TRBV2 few CASSVNRAGSPLHF TGTGCCAGCAGTGTAAACAGGGCTGGATCACCCCTCCACTTT
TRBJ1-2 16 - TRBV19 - CASILGTGEANYGYTF TGTGCCAGTATTCTTGGTACGGGGGAGGCTAACTATGGCTACACCTTC
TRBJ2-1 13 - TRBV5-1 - CASSLDRYNEQFF TGCGCCAGCAGCTTGGACAGATACAATGAGCAGTTCTTC
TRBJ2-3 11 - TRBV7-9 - CASSISGTQYF TGTGCCAGCAGCATTAGTGGTACGCAGTATTTT
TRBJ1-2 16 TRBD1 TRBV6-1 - CASSEEATGDNYGYTF TGTGCCAGCAGTGAAGAAGCGACAGGGGACAACTATGGCTACACCTTC
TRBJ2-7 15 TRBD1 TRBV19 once CASSDPRDRGYEQYF TGTGCCAGTAGTGACCCGCGGGACAGGGGCTACGAGCAGTACTTC
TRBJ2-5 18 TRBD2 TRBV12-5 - CASGTIRASGEYQETQYF TGTGCTAGTGGTACAATCCGAGCAAGCGGGGAGTACCAAGAGACCCAGTACTTC
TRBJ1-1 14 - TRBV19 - CASSYVGGYTEAFF TGTGCCAGTAGTTACGTGGGCGGGTACACTGAAGCTTTCTTT
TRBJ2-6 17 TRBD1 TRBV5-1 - CASSNGQGASGANVLTF TGCGCCAGCAGCAATGGACAGGGGGCCTCTGGGGCCAACGTCCTGACTTTC
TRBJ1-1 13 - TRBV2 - CASSGEYNTEAFF TGTGCCAGCAGTGGAGAATACAACACTGAAGCTTTCTTT
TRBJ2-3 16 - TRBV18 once CASSPLSGGRTDTQYF TGTGCCAGCTCACCATTAAGCGGAGGGCGAACAGATACGCAGTATTTT
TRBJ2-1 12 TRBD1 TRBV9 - CASNRGLYEQFF TGTGCCAGCAACAGGGGGTTATATGAGCAGTTCTTC
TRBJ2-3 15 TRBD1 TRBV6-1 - CASPGTGGATDTQYF TGTGCCAGCCCGGGGACAGGGGGCGCAACAGATACGCAGTATTTT
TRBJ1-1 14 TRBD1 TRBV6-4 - CASRPGQANTEAFF TGTGCCAGCAGGCCGGGACAGGCGAACACTGAAGCTTTCTTT
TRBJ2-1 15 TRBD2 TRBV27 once CASLAAGLLVGEQFF TGTGCCAGCCTGGCGGCGGGACTACTGGTTGGTGAGCAGTTCTTC
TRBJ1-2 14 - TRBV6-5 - CASSQGGRGYGYTF TGTGCCAGCAGTCAAGGGGGGAGGGGGTATGGCTACACCTTC
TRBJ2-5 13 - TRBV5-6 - CASSAAGQETQYF TGTGCCAGCAGCGCCGCCGGGCAAGAGACCCAGTACTTC
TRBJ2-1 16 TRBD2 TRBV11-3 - CASSFPAGSSYNEQFF TGTGCCAGCAGCTTTCCAGCGGGGAGCTCCTACAATGAGCAGTTCTTC
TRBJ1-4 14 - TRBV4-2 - CASSQTGWDEKLFF TGTGCCAGCAGCCAAACAGGGTGGGATGAAAAACTGTTTTTT
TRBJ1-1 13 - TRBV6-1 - CASSERGNTEAFF TGTGCCAGCAGTGAAAGGGGGAACACTGAAGCTTTCTTT